The next 28 T cell receptor beta chains were all read from a single sample in a study of blood T cells in healthy people across ages (dated by TCRdb to between 2015 and 2017). Libraries were built with 5' RACE. Data came from an Illumina HiSeq 2500. A second roughly 6 to 11 cycle PCR used a sample-barcoded 5' primer and a J-beta primer mix. TCRdb reprocessing: public reads trimmed at Q25 with fastp, clones called with MiXCR, in-frame beta chains kept. All rows with the same CDR3 protein become a single entry with the most common DNA and genes. Recorded for this sample are some 710,000 distinct CDR3 sequences; about a fifth of them occurred a single time. The ten most abundant clones make up approximately 20% of the sample. Sequenced: blood. The source of these receptors is a man between 65 and 85 years old in good health.

This clonotype was seen more than once but under ten times. V gene TRBV6-1 combines with J gene TRBJ2-6; D call uncertain. The V end was cut by 2 bases, the J end by 2 bases, with 16 bases between. CDR1 MNHNS and CDR2 SASEGT come from the germline V gene. The CDR3 covers 18 residues. DNA of the CDR3: TGTGCCAGCAGTGAAACGGTGATTCTATCCCCTGGGGCCAACGTCCTGACTTTC. This gives the protein CASSETVILSPGANVLTF.

A few counts support this clonotype. The chain uses TRBV7-9 and TRBJ1-4, with 10 bases aligning to TRBD1. The V gene end was trimmed by 1 base and the J gene end by 7 bases; junction bases not matched to a gene: 9. This CDR3 comprises 17 residues. Germline CDR1 is SEHNR and CDR2 is FQNEAQ (reference sequence). CDR3 residues: CASSLEALRDRGEKLFF. The CDR3 DNA is TGTGCCAGCAGCTTAGAAGCTCTCCGGGACAGGGGTGAAAAACTGTTTTTT.

The rearrangement joins TRBV7-9 to TRBJ2-1; tentative D call: TRBD2 (5 bases). Per germline, CDR1 SEHNR and CDR2 FQNEAQ (reference sequence). The CDR3 covers 11 residues. V dropped 9 bases and J dropped 5 bases, with 8 bases sitting between them. The CDR3 loop is CAREAHNEQFF. DNA for the CDR3: TGTGCCAGGGAGGCCCACAATGAGCAGTTCTTC.

This clonotype was detected only a few times. This chain joins TRBV18 and TRBJ1-6; tentatively, D is TRBD1 (6 bases). The germline V gene has CDR1 KGHSH and CDR2 LQKENI. V lost 6 bases and J 6 bases, leaving 12 bases between the germline ends. The CDR3 length is 14 residues. CDR3 amino acids: CASSHDRSNSPLHF. CDR3 coding DNA: TGTGCCAGCTCTCACGACAGGAGTAATTCACCCCTCCACTTT.

This clonotype turned up a few times. The chain couples TRBV7-2 to TRBJ2-5, with 7 bases fitting TRBD2. Germline V gives CDR1 SGHTA, CDR2 FQGNSA. With 1 base clipped from V and 7 bases from J, the junction kept 9 bases outside the gene matches. The CDR3 has 15 amino acids. CDR3 in amino acids: CASSLGGGISMTQYF. CDR3 DNA sequence: TGTGCCAGCAGCTTAGGGGGAGGGATATCCATGACCCAGTACTTC.

At least ten counts were recorded for this clonotype. The rearrangement links TRBV29-1 to TRBJ2-5, with D possibly matching TRBD2 (6 bases). Germline loops: CDR1 SQVTM, CDR2 ANQGSEA. The CDR3 runs to 13 residues. V was trimmed by 4 bases and J by 4 bases, leaving 13 bases between them. This chain's CDR3 is CSVGGGTRETQYF. The CDR3 DNA is TGCAGCGTTGGGGGCGGGACTCGAGAGACCCAGTACTTC.

This clonotype was recorded a few times. V gene TRBV28 combines with J gene TRBJ2-1, with 8 bases matching TRBD1. The CDR3 extends over 15 amino acids. Germline V lookup: CDR1 MDHEN, CDR2 SYDVKM. J gave up 6 bases and V 2 bases, and 6 bases lay outside the gene matches. CDR3: CASSLGGTGLNEQFF. The CDR3 DNA is TGTGCCAGCAGTTTAGGCGGGACAGGTCTCAATGAGCAGTTCTTC. The complete variable domain, with remaining parts taken from reference TRBV28 and TRBJ2-1, reads DVKVTQSSRYLVKRTGEKVFLECVQDMDHENMFWYRQDPGLGLRLIYFSYDVKMKEKGDIPEGYSVSREKKERFSLILESASTNQTSMYLCASSLGGTGLNEQFFGPGTRLTVL.

This chain links TRBV15 with TRBJ2-1; tentatively, D is TRBD1 (5 bases). The DNA end is more similar to TRBJ2-7, so the J call may be wrong. The CDR3 spans 15 residues. In germline, CDR1 is LNHNV, CDR2 YYDKDF (reference sequence). The CDR3: CATSRGYQGSREQYF. The CDR3 DNA follows: TGTGCCACCAGCAGAGGCTACCAGGGATCTCGCGAGCAGTACTTC.

This clonotype was seen only a few times. The chain is built from TRBV15 and TRBJ2-3, with 7 nucleotides matching TRBD1. The germline CDR1 and CDR2 sequences are LNHNV and YYDKDF (reference sequence). The CDR3 loop spans 14 amino acids. The V and J ends lost 3 bases and 11 bases, in that order; junction bases with no gene match: 11. The CDR3 nucleotides read TGTGCCACCAGCAGGACAGGGTCTCTAACGGTGCAGTATTTT. Translated, it gives CATSRTGSLTVQYF.

This clonotype appeared a few times. The chain uses TRBV5-1 and TRBJ2-5; TRBD2 aligns across 7 bases. Germline V CDR1 and CDR2: SGHRS, YFSETQ. This CDR3 contains 15 residues. J gave up 1 base and V 0 bases, and 3 bases lay outside the gene matches. The DNA of the CDR3 is TGCGCCAGCAGCTTGGTAGCGGGCACCCAAGAGACCCAGTACTTC. Translating gives CASSLVAGTQETQYF.

The chain has TRBV4-1 and TRBJ1-1; D gene unclear. The CDR3 runs 15 residues. Trimming removed 0 bases at V and 5 bases at J, with 13 bases between. Germline loops: CDR1 MGHRA, CDR2 YSYEKL. The CDR3 sequence is CASSQDGRSGTEAFF. The DNA of the CDR3 is TGCGCCAGCAGCCAAGATGGTCGATCTGGGACTGAAGCTTTCTTT.

This clonotype was observed a handful of times. This chain links TRBV12-3 or TRBV12-4 with TRBJ1-4; D is ambiguous. This CDR3 spans 15 amino acids. V lost 5 bases to trimming and J lost 4 bases, with 14 bases between them. The CDR3 sequence: CASSAGRAINEKLFF. The CDR3 DNA reads as TGTGCCAGCAGTGCCGGACGGGCAATTAATGAAAAACTGTTTTTT.

The chain couples TRBV5-1 to TRBJ2-5; no clear D gene. CDR3 length: 15 amino acids. From germline, CDR1 is SGHRS and CDR2 YFSETQ. Trimming stripped 6 bases from V and 5 bases from J, with 20 bases between. The CDR3 DNA follows: TGCGCCAGCACCCTTGATCGGGCCATCGTCGAGACCCAGTACTTC. Amino acids: CASTLDRAIVETQYF.

The chain uses TRBV28 and TRBJ1-2; D is possibly TRBD1 (6 bases). Between the trimmed V and J ends, which lost 6 bases and 2 bases, there was a span of 13 bases. The CDR3 sequence is 14 residues long. Germline CDR1 MDHEN, CDR2 SYDVKM. This chain's CDR3 is CASSLGTQNYGYTF. CDR3 nucleotide sequence: TGTGCCAGCAGCCTCGGGACACAAAACTATGGCTACACCTTC.

There are a few counts of this clonotype. The chain is built from TRBV5-1 and TRBJ1-4; TRBD1 might be the D (6 bases). The CDR3 covers 15 residues. Germline CDR1 reads SGHRS; CDR2 reads YFSETQ. V lost 3 bases and J lost 4, with 13 bases in between. The CDR3 protein is CASSSGQLINEKLFF. For the CDR3, the DNA is TGCGCCAGCAGCTCTGGACAGCTGATTAATGAAAAACTGTTTTTT.

The V gene is TRBV6-1, the J gene TRBJ2-6, with 9 bases that match TRBD1. Losses at the gene ends were 6 bases for V and 2 bases for J; bases not matched to a gene: 11. CDR1 and CDR2 from the germline V gene are MNHNS and SASEGT. The CDR3 runs 18 residues. This chain's CDR3 is CASSLLGTGRTGANVLTF. The CDR3 nucleotides read TGTGCCAGCAGCCTTCTCGGGACAGGGAGGACTGGGGCCAACGTCCTGACTTTC.

This chain links TRBV28 with TRBJ2-5; D gene unclear. CDR3 length: 11 residues. The V and J ends lost 7 bases and 11 bases respectively, with 14 bases between them. Germline-derived CDR1 and CDR2 are MDHEN and SYDVKM. CDR3 coding DNA: TGTGCCAGCAACGACCCCACAGAGCAGTACTTC. Its protein is CASNDPTEQYF.

The chain links TRBV28 to TRBJ1-2; TRBD1 agrees at 8 bases. CDR1 is MDHEN and CDR2 is SYDVKM in the germline V gene. CDR3 length: 13 amino acids. Trimming cost V 8 bases and J 3 bases; bases outside gene matches: 5. In DNA form, the CDR3 reads TGTGCCAGCGGGACAGGAAGATACTATGGCTACACCTTC. This translates into CASGTGRYYGYTF.

This clonotype was seen many times. The chain joins TRBV28 to TRBJ2-7; D unclear. V lost 7 bases and J lost 5, with 12 bases in between. Germline loops: CDR1 MDHEN, CDR2 SYDVKM. CDR3 size: 12 residues. CDR3 protein: CASMASPNEQYF. The CDR3 DNA is TGTGCCAGCATGGCCAGCCCGAACGAGCAGTACTTC.

This clonotype was seen at least ten times. The genes are TRBV20-1 and TRBJ2-5; D is uncertain. Germline CDR1 is DFQATT and CDR2 is SNEGSKA (reference sequence). Deletions cut 6 bases from V and 5 bases from J, with 19 bases between. This CDR3 spans 14 amino acids. The CDR3 sequence: CSALLNRNGETQYF. The CDR3 coding sequence is TGCAGTGCCCTACTGAACCGGAACGGGGAGACCCAGTACTTC.

This rearrangement joins TRBV10-3 to TRBJ2-5; D is possibly TRBD1 or TRBD2 (5 bases each). The DNA end favors TRBJ2-7, so the J call may be wrong. Germline V lookup: CDR1 ENHRY, CDR2 SYGVKD. This CDR3 spans 15 amino acids. The DNA for the CDR3 is TGTGCCATCAGTGACCCCGGGACCGCGACCTACGAGCAGTACGTC. It is translated as CAISDPGTATYEQYV.

A note on this clonotype: At one end the junction does not follow the germline gene, possibly because of a read error. The V and J genes are TRBV5-4 and TRBJ2-1, with D unresolved. The CDR3 contains 14 residues. The germline gives CDR1 SGHNT, CDR2 YYREEE (reference sequence). The CDR3 nucleotides read TGTGCCAGCAGCTTGGTTCGGTCCCAAGAGACCCGGTACTTC. Amino acid sequence: CASSLVRSQETRYF.

This clonotype was counted between two and nine times. The chain is built from TRBV12-3 or TRBV12-4 and TRBJ1-6; a possible D gene is TRBD1 (5 bases). Trimming pared 5 bases from V and 5 bases from J, leaving 13 bases between. The CDR3 is 15 residues long. CDR3 sequence: CASSPDTSNNSPLHF. CDR3 in DNA: TGTGCCAGCAGTCCGGACACGAGCAATAATTCACCCCTCCACTTT.

There are a few counts of this clonotype. This CDR3 reads CASSLEGTVAGTQYF. The CDR3 nucleotides read TGCGCCAGCAGCTTGGAAGGGACAGTTGCCGGGACCCAGTACTTC. The chain is built from TRBV5-1 and TRBJ2-5; 7 nucleotides agree with TRBD1. The J segment lost 7 bases and the V segment lost 0 bases, leaving 9 bases of the junction unmatched. The germline CDR1 and CDR2 sequences are SGHRS and YFSETQ. The length of the CDR3 is 15 residues.

This clonotype was detected only a few times. The genes are TRBV28 and TRBJ2-7; no reliable D call. V was clipped by 2 bases and J by 2 bases, with 10 bases between them. The germline CDR1 and CDR2 sequences are MDHEN and SYDVKM. The CDR3 extends over 14 amino acids. In nucleotides, the CDR3 is TGTGCCAGCAGTTTAATAGGCAGAACCTACGAGCAGTACTTC. Its protein product is CASSLIGRTYEQYF.

This clonotype was detected only a few times. The chain carries TRBV10-3 and TRBJ2-1; 9 bases line up with TRBD2. The CDR3 is 16 residues long. The germline V gene has CDR1 ENHRY and CDR2 SYGVKD. After removal of 6 bases from V and 8 bases from J, the junction contained 14 bases not matched to a gene. CDR3 sequence: CAISPLLSGGSDEQFF. In nucleotides, the CDR3 is TGTGCCATCAGCCCCCTTCTTAGCGGGGGTTCGGATGAGCAGTTCTTC.

The rearrangement uses TRBV4-3 and TRBJ1-2; D uncertain. Trimming took off 0 bases at V and 3 bases at J, with 11 bases between the two ends. Germline-derived CDR1 and CDR2 are LGHNA and YSLEER. The CDR3 covers 15 residues. CDR3 amino acids: CASSQEWQSYYGYTF. The CDR3 nucleotides read TGCGCCAGCAGCCAAGAGTGGCAGTCCTACTATGGCTACACCTTC.

This clonotype has a handful of counts. The CDR3 region is CASSLGSWTGATFF. CDR3 bases: TGTGCCAGCAGCTTAGGGAGTTGGACAGGGGCAACTTTCTTT. This chain joins TRBV7-2 and TRBJ1-1; 9 bases fit TRBD1. Trimming at V came to 1 base and at J to 12 bases, leaving 9 bases not matched to a gene. The CDR3 is 14 amino acids. Germline V gives CDR1 SGHTA, CDR2 FQGNSA.